These 23 T cell receptor beta chains share one sample of origin, sequenced in a study of cytomegalovirus exposure and HLA in healthy donors. PCR used 60 Vbeta primers and 13 Jbeta primers. Some clones are missing from TCRdb's copy, which holds only in-frame ones; the method was immunoSEQ multiplex PCR. In the table there are 150,000 to 200,000 clones, around 86% of which are singletons. The sequenced sample consisted of PBMCs. These TCRs come from a woman aged 18-29 years in good health and CMV-seronegative.

The chain recombines TRBV2 with TRBJ1-2, with 7 bases fitting TRBD1. This CDR3 has 12 residues. V gave up 10 bases and J gave up 8 bases; unmatched junction bases: 10. Germline CDR1 and CDR2: SNHLY and FYNNEI. The CDR3 loop is CATNRGSGGYTF. CDR3 DNA sequence: TGTGCCACGAACAGGGGCTCAGGGGGCTACACCTTC.

The chain recombines TRBV2 with TRBJ2-5; the match to TRBD2 covers 7 bases. The V segment lost 8 bases and the J segment 5 bases; nucleotides outside the gene matches: 5. Germline V gene lookup returns CDR1 SNHLY and CDR2 FYNNEI. The CDR3 consists of 12 residues. The chain's CDR3 is CASWGGDETQYF. CDR3 nucleotides: TGTGCCAGCTGGGGGGGGGATGAGACCCAGTACTTC.

This rearrangement joins TRBV2 to TRBJ1-1; tentative D call: TRBD1 (5 bases). The CDR3 consists of 13 residues. Germline-derived CDR1 and CDR2 are SNHLY and FYNNEI. The V and J ends lost 8 bases and 5 bases respectively, with 15 bases between them. CDR3 sequence: CASWVGGGTEAFF. DNA for the CDR3: TGTGCCAGCTGGGTTGGGGGAGGGACTGAAGCTTTCTTT. The full variable domain, in which reference TRBV2 and TRBJ1-1 provide the parts outside the CDR3, is EPEVTQTPSHQVTQMGQEVILRCVPISNHLYFYWYRQILGQKVEFLVSFYNNEISEKSEIFDDQFSVERPDGSNFTLKIRSTKLEDSAMYFCASWVGGGTEAFFGQGTRLTVV.

The chain couples TRBV5-1 to TRBJ2-6, with 8 bases matching TRBD1. The ends lost 1 base at V and 0 bases at J; junction bases unmatched: 6. The CDR3 spans 18 residues. CDR1 is SGHRS, CDR2 YFSETQ, per germline. CDR3 coding DNA: TGCGCCAGCAGCTTGATACGGACAGGGATCTCTGGGGCCAACGTCCTGACTTTC. Protein sequence: CASSLIRTGISGANVLTF.

The rearrangement joins TRBV28 to TRBJ2-7; D might be TRBD2 (5 bases). V was clipped by 8 bases and J by 3 bases, with 17 bases between them. The CDR3 runs to 14 residues. The germline V gene encodes CDR1 MDHEN and CDR2 SYDVKM. The CDR3 protein is CASASPGSRYEQYF. CDR3 bases: TGTGCCAGCGCCTCGCCGGGATCGCGCTACGAGCAGTACTTC.

The rearrangement uses TRBV28 and TRBJ2-3, with TRBD1 matching 9 bases. This CDR3 is 15 amino acids long. Germline assignment: CDR1 MDHEN and CDR2 SYDVKM. The J segment lost 2 bases and the V segment lost 8 bases, leaving 8 bases of the junction unmatched. The CDR3 DNA reads TGTGCCAGCCGAGAGGGGACAGGGCACACAGATACGCAGTATTTT. Translating gives CASREGTGHTDTQYF.

This clone was observed a handful of times. This chain connects TRBV5-6 to TRBJ1-1, with no clear D. This CDR3 has 16 amino acids. The V end lost 6 bases, the J end lost 5 bases, and 23 bases lay between the germline ends. Per the germline V gene, CDR1 is SGHDT and CDR2 is YYEEEE. CDR3 DNA: TGTGCCAGCAAACCTACGGGGAGCCCGGGTATAACTGAAGCTTTCTTT. Translation: CASKPTGSPGITEAFF.

This rearrangement joins TRBV5-1 to TRBJ1-6; TRBD1 matches 7 bases. This CDR3 is 18 amino acids long. Germline CDR1 is SGHRS and CDR2 is YFSETQ. Trimming at V came to 0 bases and at J to 4 bases, leaving 10 bases not matched to a gene. CDR3 region: CASSLAEEQGSYNSPLHF. CDR3 DNA sequence: TGCGCCAGCAGCTTGGCCGAGGAACAGGGGTCATATAATTCACCCCTCCACTTT.

J is TRBJ1-1 and V is TRBV5-4, with 11 bases matching TRBD1. The CDR3 extends over 16 amino acids. The germline V gene encodes CDR1 SGHNT and CDR2 YYREEE (reference sequence). The V segment lost 4 bases and the J segment 0 bases; nucleotides outside the gene matches: 5. CDR3 in amino acids: CASSLRTGGLNTEAFF. CDR3 nucleotide sequence: TGTGCCAGCAGCCTACGGACAGGGGGCTTGAACACTGAAGCTTTCTTT.

The chain is built from TRBV2 and TRBJ2-7; 9 bases are shared with TRBD2. Germline CDR1 and CDR2: SNHLY and FYNNEI. The CDR3 consists of 14 residues. V was pared by 5 bases and J by 4 bases, with 6 bases of the junction left unmatched. This chain's CDR3 is CASSPGLALYEQYF. The CDR3 DNA sequence: TGTGCCAGCAGTCCAGGACTAGCGTTGTACGAGCAGTACTTC. The full variable domain, its missing parts supplied by reference TRBV2 and TRBJ2-7, is EPEVTQTPSHQVTQMGQEVILRCVPISNHLYFYWYRQILGQKVEFLVSFYNNEISEKSEIFDDQFSVERPDGSNFTLKIRSTKLEDSAMYFCASSPGLALYEQYFGPGTRLTVT.

This rearrangement joins TRBV2 to TRBJ2-7, with 10 bases that match TRBD1. V shed 7 bases, J shed 5 bases, and the junction held 8 bases outside the gene matches. The CDR3 spans 14 residues. CDR1 and CDR2 (germline): SNHLY, FYNNEI. DNA for the CDR3: TGTGCCAGCAACCCGACAGGGGGCAACCACGAGCAGTACTTC. It specifies CASNPTGGNHEQYF.

This clone was detected a few times. The CDR3, as DNA: TGTGCCAGTAGCAGTAAGGCTAGCGGAGACCAAGAGACCCAGTACTTC. It codes for CASSSKASGDQETQYF. V usage is TRBV19 and J usage is TRBJ2-5, with 7 bases aligning to TRBD2. Trimming took 6 bases from V and 0 from J; bases not matched to a gene: 10. Germline V lookup: CDR1 LNHDA, CDR2 SQIVND (reference sequence). The CDR3 totals 16 residues.

This clone came up a few times. V is TRBV11-2 and J is TRBJ2-7, with 12 bases identical to TRBD1. Germline V gene lookup returns CDR1 SGHAT and CDR2 FQNNGV. This CDR3 comprises 15 residues. V shed 6 bases and J 2 bases; nucleotides not matched to a gene: 5. In DNA, the CDR3 is TGTGCCAGCAGTCCCGGGACAGGGGGCCCCTACGAGCAGTACTTC. Protein product: CASSPGTGGPYEQYF.

This clone was counted only a few times. CDR3 sequence (DNA): TGTGCCAGCAGCTTGCGGGACTCCCTAGTTACCGGGGAGCTGTTTTTT. It specifies CASSLRDSLVTGELFF. The rearrangement uses TRBV5-5 and TRBJ2-2; D possibly corresponds to TRBD2 (6 bases). Trimming removed 1 base at V and 5 bases at J, with 15 bases between. The CDR3 has 16 amino acids. Germline values: CDR1 SGHKS, CDR2 YYEKEE (reference sequence).

This clone was seen just once. J is TRBJ1-1 and V is TRBV7-6; D is unresolved. The ends were cut back, 1 base at V and 0 bases at J, with 9 bases in the middle. CDR1 is SGHVS, CDR2 FNYEAQ, per germline. The CDR3 covers 15 residues. The CDR3 reads CASSLEAALNTEAFF. The DNA of the CDR3 is TGTGCCAGCAGCTTAGAAGCCGCATTGAACACTGAAGCTTTCTTT.

V usage is TRBV19 and J usage is TRBJ2-5; 8 nucleotides agree with TRBD2. J was trimmed by 1 base and V by 7 bases; bases with no gene match: 11. Germline V gene lookup returns CDR1 LNHDA and CDR2 SQIVND (reference sequence). This CDR3 is built from 16 residues. The CDR3 DNA sequence: TGTGCCAGTACCCCAGGAAGAACTAGCGGCCAAGAGACCCAGTACTTC. This codes for CASTPGRTSGQETQYF.

The chain links TRBV6-4 to TRBJ2-7, with 7 bases lining up with TRBD2. V dropped 9 bases and J dropped 6; count of bases not matched to a gene: 11. Per germline, CDR1 MRHNA and CDR2 SNTAGT. CDR3 length: 13 amino acids. As DNA, the CDR3 is TGTGCCAGATGGGGAGGGGCCCCCCGCGAGCAGTACTTC. Its protein is CARWGGAPREQYF.

The rearrangement joins TRBV12-5 to TRBJ2-5; D unclear. The CDR3 runs to 12 residues. Deletions cut 7 bases from V and 4 bases from J, with 10 bases between. Germline V lookup: CDR1 LGHNT, CDR2 FRNRAP. In nucleotides, the CDR3 is TGTGCTAGTGTCGGGTTGTCAGAGACCCAGTACTTC. Translated: CASVGLSETQYF.

This clone has just a few counts. The chain employs TRBV29-1 and TRBJ2-7; D may be TRBD2 (5 bases). The germline V gene has CDR1 SQVTM and CDR2 ANQGSEA. CDR3 length: 14 amino acids. V was trimmed by 1 base and J by 0 bases, leaving 10 bases between them. CDR3 amino acids: CSVEVAGGSYEQYF. The CDR3 nucleotides read TGCAGCGTTGAAGTAGCCGGAGGCTCCTACGAGCAGTACTTC.

The chain recombines TRBV5-6 with TRBJ2-5; 15 nucleotides match TRBD2. There are 16 residues in the CDR3. Germline CDR1 SGHDT, CDR2 YYEEEE. V dropped 4 bases and J dropped 5; count of bases not matched to a gene: 6. As DNA, the CDR3 is TGTGCCAGCAGCCAGGGACTAGCGGGGGGCAGGGAGACCCAGTACTTC. Amino acids: CASSQGLAGGRETQYF.

The rearrangement joins TRBV5-1 to TRBJ1-6, with TRBD1 identical over 8 bases. The CDR3 loop spans 15 amino acids. Germline CDR1 and CDR2: SGHRS and YFSETQ. V lost 4 bases and J lost 5; bases outside the gene matches: 5. The CDR3 DNA reads as TGCGCCAGCAGCCCGAAGGGACAGGATAATTCACCCCTCCACTTT. Its translation is CASSPKGQDNSPLHF.

This chain joins TRBV6-1 and TRBJ1-5; 7 positions agree with TRBD1. After removal of 4 bases from V and 3 bases from J, the junction contained 9 bases not matched to a gene. The CDR3 extends over 16 amino acids. CDR1 MNHNS and CDR2 SASEGT come from the germline V gene. CDR3 DNA sequence: TGTGCCAGCAGTGTGGATTCGGGACAGTACAATCAGCCCCAGCATTTT. The encoded protein is CASSVDSGQYNQPQHF.

The chain employs TRBV7-9 and TRBJ2-3; 9 nucleotides match TRBD1. The CDR3 runs to 17 residues. After removal of 3 bases from V and 2 bases from J, the junction contained 9 bases not matched to a gene. Per the germline V gene, CDR1 is SEHNR and CDR2 is FQNEAQ (reference sequence). CDR3 amino acids: CASSFRRTGATTDTQYF. CDR3 coding DNA: TGTGCCAGCAGCTTTAGAAGGACAGGGGCTACCACAGATACGCAGTATTTT.